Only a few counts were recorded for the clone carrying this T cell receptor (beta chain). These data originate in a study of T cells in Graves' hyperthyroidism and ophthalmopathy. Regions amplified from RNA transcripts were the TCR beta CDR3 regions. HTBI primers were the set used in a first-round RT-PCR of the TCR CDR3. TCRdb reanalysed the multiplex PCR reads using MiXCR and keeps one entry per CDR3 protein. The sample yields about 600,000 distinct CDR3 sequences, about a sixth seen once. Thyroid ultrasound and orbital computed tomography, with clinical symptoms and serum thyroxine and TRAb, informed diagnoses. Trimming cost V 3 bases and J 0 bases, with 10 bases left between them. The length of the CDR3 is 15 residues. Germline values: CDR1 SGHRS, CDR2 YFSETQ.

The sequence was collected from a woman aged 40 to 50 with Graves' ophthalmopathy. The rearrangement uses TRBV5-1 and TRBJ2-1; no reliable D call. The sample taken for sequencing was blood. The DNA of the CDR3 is TGCGCCAGCAGCTCTACCCCGAGCTCCTACAATGAGCAGTTCTTC. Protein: CASSSTPSSYNEQFF.